This T cell receptor (beta chain) was captured in a study of EBV T-cell therapy then PD-1 blockade in nasopharyngeal carcinoma. Turning to this clone: Its target is unknown.

Treatment given: AdE1-LMPpoly-expanded autologous EBV-specific T-cell therapy followed by anti-PD-1 nivolumab. Only in-frame clones appear in the TCRdb table, and some are missing; sequencing was by immunoSEQ multiplex PCR. The top ten hold roughly 27% of the sample, which has 15,000 to 20,000 clones, over 70% seen once. The starting material was CD8+ T cells from blood, obtained at day 0 from a patient whose treatment included autologous EBV-specific T cells and nivolumab. This clonotype originated in a man aged 35-49 years with nasopharyngeal carcinoma.

CDR3 residues: CASTLTPGGALEQFF. The CDR3 nucleotides are TGTGCCAGTACCTTAACCCCGGGGGGGGCCCTTGAGCAGTTCTTC. The rearrangement links TRBV19 to TRBJ2-1; TRBD2 matches 8 bases. V shed 7 bases and J 9 bases; nucleotides not matched to a gene: 14. This CDR3 is 15 amino acids long. Germline V CDR1 and CDR2: LNHDA, SQIVND (reference sequence).